These 18 T cell receptor beta chains came from one sample sequenced in a study of cytotoxic CD8 clonotypes in ibrutinib-treated CLL. TCRdb's table, derived via immunoSEQ multiplex PCR, lists solely in-frame clones and lacks some. The table includes hundreds of thousands of clones, roughly 79% detected once. The starting material was PBMCs, obtained before ibrutinib treatment. The origin of the receptors is a human donor with chronic lymphocytic leukemia.

This sequence joins TRBV21-1 and TRBJ2-1. TRBV21-1 is designated a pseudogene. The CDR3 spans 13 residues. CDR3 loop: CASSKGSYNEQFF. The CDR3 nucleotides read TGTGCCAGCAGCAAAGGGTCTTACAATGAGCAGTTCTTC.

This chain joins TRBV4-1 and TRBJ1-4; 9 positions agree with TRBD1. The CDR3 runs 14 residues. V was clipped by 4 bases and J by 8 bases; unmatched bases: 5. Germline CDR1 is MGHRA and CDR2 is YSYEKL. CDR3: CASSRGQGEEKLFF. The CDR3 nucleotides are TGCGCCAGCAGCCGGGGACAGGGTGAAGAAAAACTGTTTTTT.

The V gene is TRBV30, the J gene TRBJ2-7, with 10 bases that match TRBD1. The CDR3 has 13 residues. Unmatched junction bases numbered 7, after V lost 4 bases and J lost 7 bases. In germline, CDR1 is GTSNPN, CDR2 SVGIG (reference sequence). The DNA for the CDR3 is TGTGCCTGGATGAGGGACAGGGGAGTAGAGCAGTACTTC. Protein: CAWMRDRGVEQYF. The complete variable domain, with remaining parts taken from reference TRBV30 and TRBJ2-7, reads SQTIHQWPATLVQPVGSPLSLECTVEGTSNPNLYWYRQAAGRGLQLLFYSVGIGQISSEVPQNLSASRPQDRQFILSSKKLLLSDSGFYLCAWMRDRGVEQYFGPGTRLTVT.

The J gene is TRBJ2-7, the V gene TRBV19, with 8 bases that match TRBD2. The CDR3 is made up of 15 amino acids. Per the germline V gene, CDR1 is LNHDA and CDR2 is SQIVND (reference sequence). V shed 7 bases and J 3 bases; nucleotides not matched to a gene: 11. CDR3 bases: TGTGCCAGTAACAAGGGGTCGGGAGGGAACTACGAGCAGTACTTC. Translating it yields CASNKGSGGNYEQYF.

This clone was observed once. The V call is TRBV25-1, the J call TRBJ2-1, with TRBD2 identical over 12 bases. From germline, CDR1 is MGHDK and CDR2 SYGVNS. The CDR3 length is 16 residues. J lost 12 bases, V lost 3 bases, and 12 bases had no gene match. CDR3 in amino acids: CASSDRLAGAIEVQFF. In nucleotides, the CDR3 is TGTGCCAGCAGTGACCGACTAGCGGGAGCTATTGAGGTGCAGTTCTTC.

The chain uses TRBV5-4 and TRBJ2-7; 10 bases are shared with TRBD2. The V and J ends lost 5 bases and 5 bases, in that order; junction bases with no gene match: 7. Germline V CDR1 and CDR2: SGHNT, YYREEE (reference sequence). The CDR3 has 14 amino acids. The CDR3 loop is CASRAGTSENEQYF. DNA for the CDR3: TGTGCCAGCAGGGCCGGGACTAGCGAAAACGAGCAGTACTTC.

This clone came up once. The rearrangement joins TRBV9 to TRBJ2-3; 7 bases align to TRBD2. Looked up from germline, CDR1 is SGDLS and CDR2 is YYNGEE. The CDR3 consists of 14 residues. Trimming at V came to 1 base and at J to 6 bases, leaving 5 bases not matched to a gene. DNA of the CDR3: TGTGCCAGCAGCGTAAGCGGGAATAGGGATACGCAGTATTTT. It is translated as CASSVSGNRDTQYF.

This clone appeared a single time. This chain connects TRBV9 to TRBJ2-5, with TRBD1 matching over 7 bases. Trimming removed 4 bases from V and 2 bases from J; junction bases left unmatched: 8. The V gene's germline CDR1 is SGDLS and CDR2 YYNGEE. The CDR3 runs to 15 residues. CDR3 residues: CASSPRQGLQETQYF. The CDR3 bases are TGTGCCAGCAGCCCTCGACAGGGCCTACAAGAGACCCAGTACTTC.

This clone was counted a few times. The gene calls are TRBV28 and TRBJ1-2; TRBD1 aligns across 8 bases. The J segment lost 2 bases and the V segment lost 6 bases, leaving 5 bases of the junction unmatched. The CDR3 is made up of 14 amino acids. The germline V gene has CDR1 MDHEN and CDR2 SYDVKM. The CDR3 here is CASSWTGSNYGYTF. CDR3 nucleotides: TGTGCCAGCAGCTGGACAGGGAGCAACTATGGCTACACCTTC.

This clone was detected a few times. The chain employs TRBV6-6 and TRBJ1-5, with a weak D call TRBD1 (5 bases). From germline, CDR1 is MNHNY and CDR2 SVGAGI (reference sequence). The germline V and J ends were trimmed by 3 bases and 7 bases, with 13 bases remaining between them. CDR3 size: 14 residues. The CDR3 spells CASSYAGERQPQHF. CDR3 sequence (DNA): TGTGCCAGCAGTTATGCGGGGGAGCGGCAGCCCCAGCATTTT.

This clone showed up just a few times. The chain has TRBV12-5 and TRBJ2-7, with D hard to call. The V end was cut by 1 base, the J end by 4 bases, with 2 bases between. Germline V gene sequence: CDR1 LGHNT, CDR2 FRNRAP. This CDR3 has 11 residues. CDR3 loop: CASGLGYEQYF. The CDR3 DNA reads as TGTGCTAGTGGTTTGGGGTACGAGCAGTACTTC.

The J gene is TRBJ1-3, the V gene TRBV19, with D hard to call. The V end lost 4 bases, the J end lost 1 base, and 11 bases lay between the germline ends. Germline V gene data show CDR1 as LNHDA and CDR2 as SQIVND (reference sequence). CDR3 length: 15 amino acids. The CDR3 reads CASSNMWGSGNTIYF. The DNA for the CDR3 is TGTGCCAGTAGTAACATGTGGGGATCTGGAAACACCATATATTTT.

The chain couples TRBV5-4 to TRBJ2-4; 7 nucleotides agree with TRBD1. CDR1 is SGHNT, CDR2 YYREEE, per germline (reference sequence). This CDR3 spans 15 amino acids. V trimming: 3 bases; J trimming: 1 base; junction bases outside the gene matches: 4. CDR3 DNA: TGTGCCAGCAGCTCAAGACAGGGTGCCAAAAACATTCAGTACTTC. It specifies CASSSRQGAKNIQYF.

The chain carries TRBV25-1 and TRBJ1-1; possible D gene TRBD1, 6 bases. CDR1 is MGHDK, CDR2 SYGVNS, per germline. The CDR3 contains 12 residues. Trimming took off 7 bases at V and 9 bases at J, with 15 bases between the two ends. The CDR3 loop is CASTGTIGKAFF. The DNA for the CDR3 is TGTGCCAGCACCGGGACAATCGGGAAAGCTTTCTTT. Looking up the rest from reference TRBV25-1 and TRBJ1-1 gives the full variable domain: EADIYQTPRYLVIGTGKKITLECSQTMGHDKMYWYQQDPGMELHLIHYSYGVNSTEKGDLSSESTVSRIRTEHFPLTLESARPSHTSQYLCASTGTIGKAFFGQGTRLTVV.

This sequence joins TRBV4-3 and TRBJ2-7; possibly TRBD1 or TRBD2 for D (5 bases each). With 0 bases removed from V and 3 bases from J, the gap between germline ends came to 9 bases. Germline V lookup: CDR1 LGHNA, CDR2 YSLEER. CDR3 length: 14 residues. The CDR3 coding sequence is TGCGCCAGCAGCCAAGAGAGGGGATACTACGAGCAGTACTTC. Translation gives CASSQERGYYEQYF.

The chain combines TRBV30 with TRBJ2-5; D is undetermined. Germline V gives CDR1 GTSNPN, CDR2 SVGIG (reference sequence). Trimming shortened V by 2 bases and J by 4 bases, and 17 bases separated the two germline ends. The CDR3 is 15 residues long. CDR3 nucleotides: TGTGCCTGGAGTCGGCCGGCCTGGTCGGGAGAGACCCAGTACTTC. Protein product: CAWSRPAWSGETQYF.

This clone was seen once. This chain links TRBV27 with TRBJ2-1; 10 bases agree with TRBD2. The germline V gene has CDR1 MNHEY and CDR2 SMNVEV (reference sequence). The CDR3 consists of 17 residues. After removal of 1 base from V and 6 bases from J, the junction contained 9 bases not matched to a gene. CDR3 DNA sequence: TGTGCCAGCAGTTTATTTGGTAGCGGGAGGTCACGCAATGAGCAGTTCTTC. Amino acid sequence: CASSLFGSGRSRNEQFF.

This clone has only one observation. The J gene is TRBJ2-7, the V gene TRBV7-8; TRBD2 agrees at 10 bases. V trimming: 5 bases; J trimming: 1 base; junction bases outside the gene matches: 2. In germline, CDR1 is SGHVS, CDR2 FQNEAQ. The CDR3 covers 14 residues. Here the CDR3 DNA reads TGTGCCAGCAGCCCGACTAGCGGGTCCTACGAGCAGTACTTC. This encodes CASSPTSGSYEQYF.